Each of the 25 T cell receptor beta chains below was sequenced from the same sample in a study of T cells in Graves' hyperthyroidism and ophthalmopathy. RNA transcripts provided the source from which TCR beta CDR3 regions were amplified. Primed by the HTBI set, a first-round RT-PCR was run on the TCR CDR3. TCRdb passed the multiplex PCR reads through MiXCR, listing each CDR3 protein once. This table holds hundreds of thousands of distinct CDR3 sequences, more than 14% found once. Sequenced sample: blood. The receptors come from a woman aged 50 to 60 with Graves' ophthalmopathy.

The sample holds many counts of this clonotype. V is TRBV4-1 and J is TRBJ2-7; no clear D gene. CDR3 size: 16 residues. Trimming removed 1 base at V and 1 base at J, with 14 bases between. CDR1 is MGHRA and CDR2 is YSYEKL in the germline V gene. This CDR3 is CASSQVEDSRSYEQYF. CDR3 bases: TGCGCCAGCAGCCAAGTTGAAGACTCCCGATCCTACGAGCAGTACTTC.

The table lists this clonotype with a few counts. J is TRBJ1-2 and V is TRBV7-9, with a tentative D call TRBD1 (5 bases). This CDR3 has 16 amino acids. Trimming shortened V by 5 bases and J by 3 bases, and 19 bases separated the two germline ends. Germline CDR1 is SEHNR and CDR2 is FQNEAQ (reference sequence). The chain's CDR3 is CASSPRGEGFDYGYTF. DNA for the CDR3: TGTGCCAGCAGCCCACGAGGGGAGGGATTCGACTATGGCTACACCTTC.

This clonotype was picked up a small number of times. The V gene is TRBV4-3, the J gene TRBJ1-1; 7 nucleotides agree with TRBD1. Germline V lookup: CDR1 LGHNA, CDR2 YSLEER. The CDR3 contains 15 residues. The junction had 5 bases not matched to a gene; V was cut back by 1 base and J by 3 bases. CDR3 nucleotide sequence: TGCGCCAGCAGCCAAGGAAGCAGGGGGGACACTGAAGCTTTCTTT. Residues: CASSQGSRGDTEAFF.

Only a few counts were recorded for this clonotype. The chain recombines TRBV5-1 with TRBJ2-4; D call uncertain. V dropped 0 bases and J dropped 8 bases, with 9 bases sitting between them. CDR1 is SGHRS, CDR2 YFSETQ, per germline. The CDR3 covers 13 residues. CDR3 in amino acids: CASSLAGSDIQYF. The CDR3 DNA reads as TGCGCCAGCAGCTTGGCCGGGTCGGACATTCAGTACTTC.

This chain connects TRBV7-2 to TRBJ2-5; 9 bases line up with TRBD2. This CDR3 contains 20 residues. V shed 1 base and J 5 bases; nucleotides not matched to a gene: 20. Germline V gene data show CDR1 as SGHTA and CDR2 as FQGNSA. DNA of the CDR3: TGTGCCAGCAGCTTAGGGGGGTCGGTAGCGGGAGTCCCGGGACGGGAGACCCAGTACTTC. As protein: CASSLGGSVAGVPGRETQYF.

The chain links TRBV7-8 to TRBJ2-3, with 9 bases lining up with TRBD2. CDR1 is SGHVS and CDR2 is FQNEAQ in the germline V gene. This CDR3 has 18 amino acids. The V segment lost 2 bases and the J segment 6 bases; nucleotides outside the gene matches: 15. DNA of the CDR3: TGTGCCAGCAGCTTAAATCCGGGACTAGCTAGTCAGGTTGATACGCAGTATTTT. This sequence encodes CASSLNPGLASQVDTQYF.

The chain carries TRBV4-2 and TRBJ2-1; D gene unclear. The CDR3 contains 13 residues. V lost 0 bases and J 9 bases, leaving 9 bases between the germline ends. The V gene's germline CDR1 is LGHNA and CDR2 YNFKEQ. The CDR3 spells CASSQDPSREQFF. DNA of the CDR3: TGTGCCAGCAGCCAAGATCCCAGCCGTGAGCAGTTCTTC.

This clonotype has just a few counts. This chain connects TRBV28 to TRBJ1-2, with D possibly being TRBD1 (5 bases). In germline, CDR1 is MDHEN, CDR2 SYDVKM. The ends were cut back, 9 bases at V and 0 bases at J, with 11 bases in the middle. The CDR3 is made up of 13 amino acids. CDR3 bases: TGTGCCAGTCAGACAGACTCTAACTATGGCTACACCTTC. It encodes CASQTDSNYGYTF.

V is TRBV18 and J is TRBJ2-3; 9 nucleotides align to TRBD2. Germline V lookup: CDR1 KGHSH, CDR2 LQKENI. V lost 3 bases and J lost 2; bases outside the gene matches: 6. The CDR3 totals 16 residues. The CDR3 here is CASSPLAGNPTDTQYF. The CDR3 DNA reads as TGTGCCAGCTCACCTCTAGCGGGAAATCCCACAGATACGCAGTATTTT.

This clonotype has a count of ten or more. This chain joins TRBV5-1 and TRBJ2-7; 7 bases map to TRBD1. Trimming at V came to 1 base and at J to 2 bases, leaving 3 bases not matched to a gene. CDR1 and CDR2 (germline): SGHRS, YFSETQ. The CDR3 has 14 amino acids. The CDR3 sequence is CASSLSGGAYEQYF. In nucleotides, the CDR3 is TGCGCCAGCAGCTTGTCAGGGGGAGCCTACGAGCAGTACTTC.

This clonotype was counted many times. This rearrangement joins TRBV11-1 to TRBJ2-5, with D perhaps TRBD1 (6 bases). V gave up 5 bases and J gave up 4 bases, with 17 bases separating them. The germline V gene encodes CDR1 SGHAT and CDR2 FQDESV (reference sequence). The CDR3 length is 15 residues. This CDR3 reads CASSVGPGTLETQYF. In DNA, the CDR3 is TGTGCCAGCAGCGTAGGTCCCGGGACACTAGAGACCCAGTACTTC.

This clonotype was found many times. The chain carries TRBV5-6 and TRBJ2-1, with 8 bases aligning to TRBD1. The V gene's germline CDR1 is SGHDT and CDR2 YYEEEE. CDR3 size: 15 residues. V dropped 0 bases and J dropped 4; count of bases not matched to a gene: 3. CDR3 sequence reads: CASSLGQGIYNEQFF. The CDR3 coding sequence is TGTGCCAGCAGCTTGGGACAGGGGATATACAATGAGCAGTTCTTC.

The table lists this clonotype with many counts. V and J are TRBV2 and TRBJ2-1; 8 nucleotides align to TRBD2. Germline CDR1 is SNHLY and CDR2 is FYNNEI. This CDR3 is built from 17 residues. Trimming took 8 bases from V and 0 from J; bases not matched to a gene: 12. CDR3 region: CASGNLVSGSSYNEQFF. CDR3 coding DNA: TGTGCCAGCGGAAACCTTGTAAGCGGGAGCTCCTACAATGAGCAGTTCTTC.

This clonotype was recorded many times. The rearrangement uses TRBV2 and TRBJ2-3; 8 positions match TRBD2. The junction had 6 bases not matched to a gene; V was cut back by 4 bases and J by 3 bases. CDR3 length equals 15 residues. Per germline, CDR1 SNHLY and CDR2 FYNNEI. The CDR3 DNA sequence: TGTGCCAGCAGTGTAAGCGGGAGTGAGACAGATACGCAGTATTTT. It specifies CASSVSGSETDTQYF.

At least ten counts were recorded for this clonotype. The chain combines TRBV9 with TRBJ2-1, with D unresolved. Trimming took off 3 bases at V and 4 bases at J, with 8 bases between the two ends. The CDR3 contains 13 residues. CDR1 is SGDLS and CDR2 is YYNGEE in the germline V gene. The CDR3 reads CASSATTYNEQFF. The CDR3, as DNA: TGTGCCAGCAGCGCGACCACTTACAATGAGCAGTTCTTC. Full variable domain (rest looked up from reference TRBV9 and TRBJ2-1): DSGVTQTPKHLITATGQRVTLRCSPRSGDLSVYWYQQSLDQGLQFLIQYYNGEERAKGNILERFSAQQFPDLHSELNLSSLELGDSALYFCASSATTYNEQFFGPGTRLTVL.

The chain couples TRBV25-1 to TRBJ1-1; no clear D gene. The CDR3 totals 14 residues. V shed 2 bases and J shed 7 bases, with 14 bases lying between them. Germline V gives CDR1 MGHDK, CDR2 SYGVNS. CDR3 region: CASSEVVVGGEAFF. For the CDR3, the DNA is TGTGCCAGCAGTGAAGTGGTGGTAGGTGGTGAAGCTTTCTTT.

This clonotype was counted many times. V is TRBV12-3 or TRBV12-4 and J is TRBJ1-1; 10 bases fit TRBD1. V lost 6 bases and J lost 4; bases outside the gene matches: 2. The CDR3 is 13 residues long. The CDR3 DNA is TGTGCCAGCAGGACAGGGGGCTTCACTGAAGCTTTCTTT. This sequence encodes CASRTGGFTEAFF.

The rearrangement links TRBV20-1 to TRBJ1-2; 7 positions match TRBD1. Trimming at V came to 3 bases and at J to 4 bases, leaving 11 bases not matched to a gene. Germline values: CDR1 DFQATT, CDR2 SNEGSKA (reference sequence). The CDR3 contains 15 residues. CDR3: CSARPGQDNLYGYTF. DNA for the CDR3: TGCAGTGCTAGGCCAGGACAGGACAACCTCTATGGCTACACCTTC.

This clonotype was seen a handful of times. The chain couples TRBV28 to TRBJ1-2; D uncertain. CDR3 length: 12 residues. The germline gives CDR1 MDHEN, CDR2 SYDVKM. V was clipped by 5 bases and J by 0 bases, with 4 bases between them. The CDR3 loop reads CASSRANYGYTF. The CDR3 DNA sequence: TGTGCCAGCAGTCGTGCTAACTATGGCTACACCTTC.

The chain combines TRBV6-2 or TRBV6-3 with TRBJ2-7; D is unclear. Trimming cost V 2 bases and J 0 bases, with 11 bases left between them. CDR3 length equals 15 residues. Germline values: CDR1 MNHEY, CDR2 SVGEGT. The CDR3 region has the DNA TGTGCCAGCAGTTACACGGGTAGCTCCTCCTACGAGCAGTACTTC. It translates to CASSYTGSSSYEQYF.

The chain combines TRBV5-1 with TRBJ2-5, with 8 positions matching TRBD1. Germline V gene data show CDR1 as SGHRS and CDR2 as YFSETQ. This CDR3 spans 14 amino acids. Trimming took 5 bases from V and 4 from J; bases not matched to a gene: 7. The CDR3 DNA reads as TGCGCCAGCAGAAGCCAGGGGGCAGGAGAGACCCAGTACTTC. This gives the protein CASRSQGAGETQYF.

This clonotype was seen at least ten times. The chain combines TRBV27 with TRBJ2-7, with unresolved D. Trimming left V 6 bases short and J 2 bases short, with 14 bases between. Germline V lookup: CDR1 MNHEY, CDR2 SMNVEV (reference sequence). The CDR3 loop spans 14 amino acids. CDR3 residues: CASSRLGVTYEQYF. The DNA of the CDR3 is TGTGCCAGCAGCCGCCTTGGAGTTACCTACGAGCAGTACTTC.

This clonotype was detected ten times or more. The J gene is TRBJ2-7, the V gene TRBV2; D gene ambiguous. CDR1 and CDR2 (germline): SNHLY, FYNNEI. The CDR3 length is 11 residues. V was trimmed by 7 bases and J by 3 bases, leaving 7 bases between them. CDR3 loop: CASTKGYEQYF. CDR3 sequence (DNA): TGTGCCAGCACGAAGGGCTACGAGCAGTACTTC. Full variable domain (outside the CDR3, taken from reference TRBV2 and TRBJ2-7): EPEVTQTPSHQVTQMGQEVILRCVPISNHLYFYWYRQILGQKVEFLVSFYNNEISEKSEIFDDQFSVERPDGSNFTLKIRSTKLEDSAMYFCASTKGYEQYFGPGTRLTVT.

This clonotype has at least ten counts. The chain joins TRBV7-8 to TRBJ2-1; 10 bases match TRBD1. J was trimmed by 7 bases and V by 1 base; bases with no gene match: 10. This CDR3 is 17 amino acids long. Germline V gene sequence: CDR1 SGHVS, CDR2 FQNEAQ. CDR3 sequence reads: CASSLDDRGRTSNEQFF. As DNA, the CDR3 is TGTGCCAGCAGCTTAGACGACAGGGGGCGAACCTCAAATGAGCAGTTCTTC.

The sample holds many counts of this clonotype. This chain uses TRBV6-2 or TRBV6-3 with TRBJ1-1; tentatively, D is TRBD1 (5 bases). V was shortened by 2 bases and J by 6 bases, with 13 bases between the two germline ends. Looked up from germline, CDR1 is MNHEY and CDR2 is SVGEGT. The length of the CDR3 is 14 residues. The CDR3 here is CASSYPGLRAEAFF. CDR3 coding DNA: TGTGCCAGCAGTTACCCAGGGTTGCGGGCTGAAGCTTTCTTT.